Below, 24 T cell receptor beta chains from the same sample are listed, as sequenced in a study of T-cell memory formation after mild COVID-19. TCRdb re-analysed the 5' RACE reads in MiXCR, keeping a single row per CDR3 protein. Of about 250,000 distinct CDR3 sequences listed, approximately 15% are singletons. The sequenced sample was PBMCs or a T cell subset sorted from them (not recorded which). The receptors come from an adult woman who had mild COVID-19 (a few samples of this study predate the infection). Cell type and time point are not known.

The V and J genes are TRBV7-7 and TRBJ2-5; D not certain. Germline loops: CDR1 SSHAT, CDR2 FNYEAQ (reference sequence). Trimming stripped 1 base from V and 5 bases from J, with 14 bases between. The CDR3 has 15 amino acids. The DNA of the CDR3 is TGTGCCAGCAGCTTAGTCCCAGGCAGGTTGGAGACCCAGTACTTC. Translated, it gives CASSLVPGRLETQYF.

This chain connects TRBV5-1 to TRBJ2-1; tentatively, D is TRBD1 (5 bases). V was clipped by 4 bases and J by 5 bases, with 19 bases between them. CDR1 is SGHRS, CDR2 YFSETQ, per germline. The CDR3 sequence is 16 residues long. The CDR3 bases are TGCGCCAGCAGCCCTGGATTGTCCTTAGGGGACAATGAGCAGTTCTTC. It specifies CASSPGLSLGDNEQFF.

This chain uses TRBV7-2 with TRBJ1-2, with D possibly TRBD1 on 6 matching bases. CDR1 SGHTA and CDR2 FQGNSA come from the germline V gene. The CDR3 totals 15 residues. V lost 1 base and J lost 8, with 17 bases in between. CDR3 in amino acids: CASSLVSGTNSGYTF. The CDR3 DNA reads as TGTGCCAGCAGCTTAGTCTCTGGGACAAATTCGGGCTACACCTTC.

The chain has TRBV9 and TRBJ2-2; D gene ambiguous. The germline V gene has CDR1 SGDLS and CDR2 YYNGEE. The CDR3 totals 15 residues. The germline V and J ends were trimmed by 0 bases and 1 base, with 7 bases remaining between them. CDR3 sequence reads: CASSVAWKNTGELFF. The CDR3 region has the DNA TGTGCCAGCAGCGTAGCTTGGAAGAACACCGGGGAGCTGTTTTTT.

This clonotype showed up just a few times. The chain combines TRBV7-6 with TRBJ1-1; no clear D gene. V lost 1 base to trimming and J lost 1 base, with 10 bases between them. Germline CDR1 and CDR2: SGHVS and FNYEAQ. This CDR3 is 15 amino acids long. This CDR3 is CASSLVGSPNTEAFF. DNA for the CDR3: TGTGCCAGCAGCTTAGTGGGCAGCCCGAACACTGAAGCTTTCTTT.

The chain has TRBV5-1 and TRBJ2-1; TRBD2 matches at 8 bases. Trimming at V came to 1 base and at J to 6 bases, leaving 9 bases not matched to a gene. The CDR3 totals 16 residues. Germline loops: CDR1 SGHRS, CDR2 YFSETQ. The CDR3 is CASSLPIAGSGNEQFF. The CDR3 nucleotides read TGCGCCAGCAGCTTGCCCATAGCGGGGAGTGGCAATGAGCAGTTCTTC.

The V call is TRBV7-2, the J call TRBJ2-3; 14 positions match TRBD2. Germline lookup yields CDR1 SGHTA and CDR2 FQGNSA. The ends lost 6 bases at V and 6 bases at J; junction bases unmatched: 5. The CDR3 consists of 15 residues. CDR3 residues: CASRPRLAGGDTQYF. CDR3 coding DNA: TGTGCCAGCAGACCCAGACTAGCGGGAGGGGATACGCAGTATTTT.

This rearrangement joins TRBV25-1 to TRBJ2-5, with D hard to call. From germline, CDR1 is MGHDK and CDR2 SYGVNS. The length of the CDR3 is 16 residues. Deletions cut 3 bases from V and 0 bases from J, with 14 bases between. The CDR3 sequence is CASSDRAGHYQETQYF. DNA of the CDR3: TGTGCCAGCAGTGACCGGGCCGGGCACTACCAAGAGACCCAGTACTTC. The whole variable domain, remainder taken from reference TRBV25-1 and TRBJ2-5, is EADIYQTPRYLVIGTGKKITLECSQTMGHDKMYWYQQDPGMELHLIHYSYGVNSTEKGDLSSESTVSRIRTEHFPLTLESARPSHTSQYLCASSDRAGHYQETQYFGPGTRLLVL.

This clonotype was detected only a few times. The V and J genes are TRBV5-1 and TRBJ2-1; possible D gene TRBD1, 6 bases. Germline V gene sequence: CDR1 SGHRS, CDR2 YFSETQ. The CDR3 is 16 amino acids. V lost 4 bases and J lost 9, with 23 bases in between. The CDR3 DNA is TGCGCCAGCAGCATTACAGGACAGCCCGTGGCGGGTGAGCAGTTCTTC. As protein: CASSITGQPVAGEQFF.

This clonotype appeared many times. The chain joins TRBV3-1 to TRBJ2-5; 8 bases agree with TRBD2. CDR3 length: 17 residues. With V trimmed by 3 bases and J by 7 bases, 16 bases remained unmatched. CDR1 is LGHDT, CDR2 YNNKEL, per germline (reference sequence). The CDR3 reads CASSHSTGGLVGGTQYF. The CDR3 DNA follows: TGTGCCAGCAGCCATTCAACGGGGGGGTTGGTCGGCGGGACCCAGTACTTC.

The chain is built from TRBV6-5 and TRBJ2-1, with D unresolved. This CDR3 is 14 amino acids long. Trimming pared 5 bases from V and 0 bases from J, leaving 8 bases between. Per the germline V gene, CDR1 is MNHEY and CDR2 is SVGAGI. The CDR3 region has the DNA TGTGCCAGCAGTCGACTTTTCTCCTACAATGAGCAGTTCTTC. It encodes CASSRLFSYNEQFF.

The chain links TRBV15 to TRBJ2-1, with TRBD2 identical over 11 bases. Germline values: CDR1 LNHNV, CDR2 YYDKDF (reference sequence). This CDR3 is built from 15 residues. Trimming took 1 base from V and 7 from J; bases not matched to a gene: 3. The CDR3 coding sequence is TGTGCCACCAGCAGAGGTAGCGGGAGGGGGAATGAGCAGTTCTTC. Translating gives CATSRGSGRGNEQFF.

The chain joins TRBV12-5 to TRBJ2-7, with D perhaps TRBD2 (6 bases). Trimming pared 2 bases from V and 7 bases from J, leaving 15 bases between. The CDR3 is 14 amino acids. Per germline, CDR1 LGHNT and CDR2 FRNRAP. CDR3 in amino acids: CASGLISGKGEQYF. CDR3 coding DNA: TGTGCTAGTGGTTTGATTAGCGGCAAGGGAGAGCAGTACTTC. Full variable domain (outside the CDR3, taken from reference TRBV12-5 and TRBJ2-7): DARVTQTPRHKVTEMGQEVTMRCQPILGHNTVFWYRQTMMQGLELLAYFRNRAPLDDSGMPKDRFSAEMPDATLATLKIQPSEPRDSAVYFCASGLISGKGEQYFGPGTRLTVT.

V and J are TRBV6-5 and TRBJ1-4; a possible D gene is TRBD1 (5 bases). This CDR3 has 15 residues. V lost 2 bases and J 4 bases, leaving 11 bases between the germline ends. CDR1 is MNHEY and CDR2 is SVGAGI in the germline V gene. The CDR3 nucleotides are TGTGCCAGCAGTTACGGGACTTACTTTAATGAAAAACTGTTTTTT. Translation gives CASSYGTYFNEKLFF.

The V gene is TRBV24-1, the J gene TRBJ2-1; 10 bases are shared with TRBD2. The germline V gene encodes CDR1 KGHDR and CDR2 SFDVKD. This CDR3 has 15 residues. The junction had 3 bases not matched to a gene; V was cut back by 6 bases and J by 2 bases. The CDR3 here is CATSPLAGTYNEQFF. DNA of the CDR3: TGTGCCACCAGTCCACTAGCGGGGACCTACAATGAGCAGTTCTTC.

The CDR3 spells CASSSRTGSYEYF. In DNA, the CDR3 is TGCGCCAGCAGCTCAAGGACAGGGAGTTACGAGTACTTC. The rearrangement joins TRBV4-3 to TRBJ2-4; the match to TRBD1 covers 8 bases. The CDR3 has 13 amino acids. After removal of 5 bases from V and 14 bases from J, the junction contained 11 bases not matched to a gene. The germline V gene has CDR1 LGHNA and CDR2 YSLEER.

The rearrangement joins TRBV11-2 to TRBJ2-3; D tentatively fits TRBD1 or TRBD2 (5 bases each). This CDR3 is built from 15 residues. Germline CDR1 SGHAT, CDR2 FQNNGV. V gave up 4 bases and J gave up 3 bases, with 14 bases separating them. The CDR3 nucleotides read TGTGCCAGCAGCTCCCTAAGAGGGGCGACAGATACGCAGTATTTT. Its protein is CASSSLRGATDTQYF. Full variable domain (outside the CDR3, taken from reference TRBV11-2 and TRBJ2-3): EAGVAQSPRYKIIEKRQSVAFWCNPISGHATLYWYQQILGQGPKLLIQFQNNGVVDDSQLPKDRFSAERLKGVDSTLKIQPAKLEDSAVYLCASSSLRGATDTQYFGPGTRLTVL.

The rearrangement uses TRBV30 and TRBJ2-5, with 8 positions matching TRBD2. Trimming took 7 bases from V and 5 from J; bases not matched to a gene: 15. Germline assignment: CDR1 GTSNPN and CDR2 SVGIG (reference sequence). The CDR3 loop spans 15 amino acids. The chain's CDR3 is CASESIPGLVETQYF. The CDR3 coding sequence is TGTGCCTCCGAATCTATACCGGGACTAGTGGAGACCCAGTACTTC.

This clonotype was detected ten times or more. The rearrangement uses TRBV12-3 or TRBV12-4 and TRBJ2-7; no definite D call. V was clipped by 4 bases and J by 7 bases, with 14 bases between them. The CDR3 consists of 13 residues. The CDR3 sequence: CASSSSGGREQYF. The CDR3 nucleotides read TGTGCCAGCAGTTCGTCCGGCGGCCGGGAGCAGTACTTC.

This chain uses TRBV7-6 with TRBJ1-6; no clear D gene. The germline gives CDR1 SGHVS, CDR2 FNYEAQ. Between the trimmed V and J ends, which lost 5 bases and 5 bases, there was a span of 16 bases. The CDR3 totals 16 residues. The CDR3 DNA reads as TGTGCCAGCAGCCCATCCGGAGGACTGCATAATTCACCCCTCCACTTT. It yields the protein CASSPSGGLHNSPLHF. Full variable domain (missing parts from reference TRBV7-6 and TRBJ1-6): GAGVSQSPRYKVTKRGQDVALRCDPISGHVSLYWYRQALGQGPEFLTYFNYEAQQDKSGLPNDRFSAERPEGSISTLTIQRTEQRDSAMYRCASSPSGGLHNSPLHFGNGTRLTVT.

This clonotype was seen only a few times. The rearrangement joins TRBV7-9 to TRBJ1-1; 7 nucleotides line up with TRBD1. The CDR3 runs 13 residues. J was trimmed by 8 bases and V by 5 bases; bases with no gene match: 8. CDR1 SEHNR and CDR2 FQNEAQ come from the germline V gene (reference sequence). CDR3 nucleotides: TGTGCCAGCAGCCGGGCGACAGGGCTAGAAGCTTTCTTT. Amino acid sequence: CASSRATGLEAFF.

The gene calls are TRBV19 and TRBJ1-5; 8 nucleotides align to TRBD1. This CDR3 comprises 16 residues. Trimming removed 5 bases from V and 0 bases from J; junction bases left unmatched: 6. CDR1 and CDR2 from the germline V gene are LNHDA and SQIVND (reference sequence). The CDR3 sequence: CASSFWTGNSNQPQHF. The CDR3 DNA follows: TGTGCCAGTAGTTTTTGGACAGGGAATAGCAATCAGCCCCAGCATTTT.

This clonotype showed up many times. The chain recombines TRBV5-5 with TRBJ1-5; no definite D call. This CDR3 contains 17 residues. Per germline, CDR1 SGHKS and CDR2 YYEKEE (reference sequence). The germline V and J ends were trimmed by 0 bases and 3 bases, with 16 bases remaining between them. This CDR3 reads CASSLGLFRSLNQPQHF. CDR3 DNA: TGTGCCAGCAGCTTGGGCTTGTTCAGGAGCCTCAATCAGCCCCAGCATTTT.

V usage is TRBV18 and J usage is TRBJ1-5; D gene ambiguous. Trimming took off 2 bases at V and 4 bases at J, with 9 bases between the two ends. CDR1 and CDR2 (germline): KGHSH, LQKENI. The CDR3 contains 14 residues. DNA of the CDR3: TGTGCCAGCTCACCATACGGAAGAAATCAGCCCCAGCATTTT. Encoded protein: CASSPYGRNQPQHF.